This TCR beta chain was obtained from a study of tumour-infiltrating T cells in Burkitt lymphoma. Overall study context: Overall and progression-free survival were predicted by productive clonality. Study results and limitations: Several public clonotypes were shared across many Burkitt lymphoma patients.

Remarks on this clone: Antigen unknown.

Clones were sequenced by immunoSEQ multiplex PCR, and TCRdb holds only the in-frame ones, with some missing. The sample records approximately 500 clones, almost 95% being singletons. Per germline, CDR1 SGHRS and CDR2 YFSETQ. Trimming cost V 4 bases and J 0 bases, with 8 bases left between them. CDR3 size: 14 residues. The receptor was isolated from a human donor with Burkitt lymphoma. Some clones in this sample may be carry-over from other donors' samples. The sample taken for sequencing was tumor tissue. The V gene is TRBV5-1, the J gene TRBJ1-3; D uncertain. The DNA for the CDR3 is TGCGCCAGCAGCGTCGAGGGCTCTGGAAACACCATATATTTT. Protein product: CASSVEGSGNTIYF.